The rows below give T cell receptor beta chains drawn from one sample of a study of shared clonotypes between healthy human individuals. TCRdb's table, derived via immunoSEQ multiplex PCR, lists solely in-frame clones and lacks some. The data contain about 710,000 clones, over 60% of them seen just once; the ten biggest clones take up more than 1.5%. Sequenced input: memory CD4+ T cells sorted from blood. These receptors were taken from a woman aged 30 to 39 in good health. Each CDR3 is given without its conserved first and last residue.

CDR3 length: 10
V gene: TRBV7-9
J gene: TRBJ2-5
CDR3 protein: ASSFATETQY

CDR3 length: 12
V gene: TRBV10-3
J gene: TRBJ1-5
CDR3 protein: AISATGSNQPQH

CDR3 length: 12
V gene: TRBV7-9
J gene: TRBJ2-5
CDR3 protein: ASSPGQGQETQY

CDR3 length: 13
V gene: TRBV7-2
J gene: TRBJ1-5
CDR3 protein: ASSSRGGDNQPQH

CDR3 length: 12
V gene: TRBV29-1
J gene: TRBJ1-1
CDR3 protein: SVELRLVDTEAF

CDR3 length: 13
V gene: TRBV2
J gene: TRBJ2-7
CDR3 protein: ASSDRGLATYEQY

CDR3 length: 13
V gene: TRBV30
J gene: TRBJ1-1
CDR3 protein: AWSVYGGMNTEAF

CDR3 length: 16
V gene: TRBV18
J gene: TRBJ2-6
CDR3 protein: ASSPPGGARSGANVLT

CDR3 length: 12
V gene: TRBV29-1
J gene: TRBJ2-7
CDR3 protein: SVGGLAGGYEQY

CDR3 length: 13
V gene: TRBV27
J gene: TRBJ2-6
CDR3 protein: ASSSKVSGANVLT

CDR3 length: 11
V gene: TRBV7-2
J gene: TRBJ1-1
CDR3 protein: ASSLMGNTEAF

CDR3 length: 15
V gene: TRBV11-2
J gene: TRBJ2-3
CDR3 protein: ASSLPPGQGLTDTQY

CDR3 length: 14
V gene: TRBV7-9
J gene: TRBJ2-7
CDR3 protein: ASSGGRGQVNYEQY

CDR3 length: 14
V gene: TRBV6-4
J gene: TRBJ2-2
CDR3 protein: ASSELAGVYTGELF

CDR3 length: 12
V gene: TRBV9
J gene: TRBJ1-2
CDR3 protein: ASSAGQENYGYT

CDR3 length: 10
V gene: TRBV6-5
J gene: TRBJ1-2
CDR3 protein: ASRAPEGGYT

CDR3 length: 16
V gene: TRBV4-2
J gene: TRBJ2-6
CDR3 protein: ASSQAGQGLSGANVLT

CDR3 length: 13
V gene: TRBV28
J gene: TRBJ2-2
CDR3 protein: ASSFGRAGTGELF

CDR3 length: 14
V gene: TRBV5-1
J gene: TRBJ2-3
CDR3 protein: ASIPGELSGTDTQY

CDR3 length: 13
V gene: TRBV28
J gene: TRBJ1-5
CDR3 protein: ASSFYRVEVQPQH

CDR3 length: 14
V gene: TRBV2
J gene: TRBJ2-7
CDR3 protein: ASSPPGQGSSYEQY

CDR3 length: 12
V gene: TRBV2
J gene: TRBJ1-5
CDR3 protein: ASRMTGAGQPQH

CDR3 length: 14
V gene: TRBV28
J gene: TRBJ2-1
CDR3 protein: ASSAQRGGIYNEQF

CDR3 length: 11
V gene: TRBV7-9
J gene: TRBJ2-1
CDR3 protein: ASRSTAYNEQF